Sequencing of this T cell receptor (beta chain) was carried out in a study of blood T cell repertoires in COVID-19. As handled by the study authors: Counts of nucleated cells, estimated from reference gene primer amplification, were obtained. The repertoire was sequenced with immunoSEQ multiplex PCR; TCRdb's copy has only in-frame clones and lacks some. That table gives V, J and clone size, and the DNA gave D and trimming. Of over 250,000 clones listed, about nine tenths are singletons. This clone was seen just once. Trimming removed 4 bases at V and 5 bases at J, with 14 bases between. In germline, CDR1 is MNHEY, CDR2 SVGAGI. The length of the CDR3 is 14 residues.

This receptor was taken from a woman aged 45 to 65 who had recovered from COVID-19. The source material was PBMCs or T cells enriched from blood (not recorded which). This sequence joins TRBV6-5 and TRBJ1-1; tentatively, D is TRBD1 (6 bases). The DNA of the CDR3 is TGTGCCAGCAGTTTAACATTAACAGGGACTGAAGCTTTCTTT. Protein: CASSLTLTGTEAFF.